The rows below give T cell receptor beta chains drawn from one sample of a study of cytomegalovirus exposure and HLA in healthy donors. Clones were sequenced by immunoSEQ multiplex PCR, and TCRdb holds only the in-frame ones, with some missing. The data contain roughly 190,000 clones, about 13% of them singletons. Sequences were obtained from PBMCs. The receptor set was obtained from a middle-aged man in good health and CMV-seropositive. The CDR3 runs from the conserved cysteine through the conserved F or W. The D gene is left open where the match is weak. Size is omitted from some rows. Given values are once, few, many or a class for expanded clones.

J: TRBJ2-4
V: TRBV11-2
size: few
D: -
CDR3: CASSLGLIIAKNIQYF
DNA: TGTGCCAGCAGCTTAGGGCTCATAATAGCCAAAAACATTCAGTACTTC

J: TRBJ2-5
V: TRBV7-9
size: -
D: TRBD2
CDR3: CASSPTLAGAQETQYF
DNA: TGTGCCAGCAGCCCCACACTAGCGGGGGCACAAGAGACCCAGTACTTC

J: TRBJ1-4
V: TRBV4-3
size: -
D: -
CDR3: CASSQDHVRGEKLFF
DNA: TGCGCCAGCAGCCAAGATCACGTGCGAGGGGAAAAACTGTTTTTT

J: TRBJ2-7
V: TRBV7-2
size: few
D: TRBD1
CDR3: CASSSADRDNEQYF
DNA: TGTGCCAGCAGCTCCGCAGACAGGGACAACGAGCAGTACTTC

J: TRBJ2-1
V: TRBV11-3
size: -
D: -
CDR3: CASSLGNRVDNEQFF
DNA: TGTGCCAGCAGCCTGGGGAACAGGGTGGACAATGAGCAGTTCTTC

J: TRBJ2-3
V: TRBV27
size: -
D: TRBD2
CDR3: CASTGRDTQYF
DNA: TGTGCCAGCACCGGGAGGGATACGCAGTATTTT

J: TRBJ2-3
V: TRBV9
size: -
D: TRBD2
CDR3: CASSALAGATTDTQYF
DNA: TGTGCCAGCAGCGCACTAGCGGGGGCGACCACAGATACGCAGTATTTT

J: TRBJ2-5
V: TRBV28
size: few
D: -
CDR3: CASSLWGGQETQYF
DNA: TGTGCCAGCAGTTTATGGGGGGGCCAAGAGACCCAGTACTTC

J: TRBJ2-5
V: TRBV2
size: -
D: -
CDR3: CASIYEAGIETQYF
DNA: TGTGCCAGCATTTACGAGGCAGGGATAGAGACCCAGTACTTC

J: TRBJ2-7
V: TRBV6-5
size: -
D: TRBD1
CDR3: CASSRTGTGYYEQYF
DNA: TGTGCCAGCAGCCGCACCGGGACAGGATACTACGAGCAGTACTTC

J: TRBJ2-3
V: TRBV7-8
size: -
D: -
CDR3: CASSPSTDTRYF
DNA: TGTGCCAGCAGCCCCAGCACAGATACGCGGTATTTT

J: TRBJ2-5
V: TRBV29-1
size: -
D: -
CDR3: CSVVRGEETQYF
DNA: TGCAGCGTTGTCCGAGGAGAGGAGACCCAGTACTTC

J: TRBJ2-3
V: TRBV27
size: -
D: -
CDR3: CASSLGWSGDTQYF
DNA: TGTGCCAGCAGTTTAGGCTGGAGTGGCGATACGCAGTATTTT

J: TRBJ2-7
V: TRBV5-4
size: -
D: -
CDR3: CASTKPGDLKYEQYF
DNA: TGTGCCAGCACCAAACCGGGGGACCTCAAGTACGAGCAGTACTTC

J: TRBJ1-6
V: TRBV7-8
size: few
D: -
CDR3: CASSSYRVGNSPLHF
DNA: TGTGCCAGCAGCTCCTACAGGGTGGGGAATTCACCCCTCCACTTT

J: TRBJ1-1
V: TRBV29-1
size: -
D: TRBD1
CDR3: CSVTRQGRTEAFF
DNA: TGCAGCGTTACCCGACAGGGGCGGACTGAAGCTTTCTTT

J: TRBJ2-2
V: TRBV9
size: few
D: -
CDR3: CASSVRGDSHTGELFF
DNA: TGTGCCAGCAGCGTAAGGGGGGACAGCCACACCGGGGAGCTGTTTTTT

J: TRBJ1-1
V: TRBV7-2
size: few
D: TRBD1
CDR3: CASSSGQGVTEAFF
DNA: TGTGCCAGCAGCTCCGGACAGGGGGTTACTGAAGCTTTCTTT

J: TRBJ2-3
V: TRBV6-4
size: few
D: -
CDR3: CASSDFLQGTQYF
DNA: TGTGCCAGCAGTGACTTTTTACAGGGAACGCAGTATTTT

J: TRBJ2-1
V: TRBV27
size: -
D: TRBD1
CDR3: CASSLSPGTGVGSYNEQFF
DNA: TGTGCCAGCAGCCTCAGTCCCGGGACAGGGGTTGGCTCCTACAATGAGCAGTTCTTC

J: TRBJ1-1
V: TRBV29-1
size: few
D: -
CDR3: CSVEEAGTEAFF
DNA: TGCAGCGTTGAAGAGGCGGGGACTGAAGCTTTCTTT

J: TRBJ2-5
V: TRBV9
size: few
D: TRBD1
CDR3: CASSDRTGGLGETQYF
DNA: TGTGCCAGCAGCGACCGGACAGGGGGTCTAGGAGAGACCCAGTACTTC

J: TRBJ2-2
V: TRBV19
size: few
D: -
CDR3: CASSITVGTGELFF
DNA: TGTGCCAGTAGTATAACAGTGGGTACCGGGGAGCTGTTTTTT

J: TRBJ1-1
V: TRBV7-9
size: few
D: -
CDR3: CASSLDGGNTEAFF
DNA: TGTGCCAGCAGCTTAGACGGCGGGAACACTGAAGCTTTCTTT

J: TRBJ2-7
V: TRBV10-3
size: -
D: -
CDR3: CAISGGGSSYEQYF
DNA: TGTGCCATCAGTGGCGGCGGGTCCTCCTACGAGCAGTACTTC

J: TRBJ2-1
V: TRBV11-2
size: -
D: TRBD2
CDR3: CASSLGTVTSGYNEQFF
DNA: TGTGCCAGCAGCTTAGGAACGGTGACTAGCGGTTACAATGAGCAGTTCTTC

J: TRBJ2-5
V: TRBV5-4
size: few
D: -
CDR3: CASTTGSQETQYF
DNA: TGTGCCAGCACTACCGGGTCGCAAGAGACCCAGTACTTC

J: TRBJ1-1
V: TRBV27
size: -
D: -
CDR3: CASSLLRDTEAFF
DNA: TGTGCCAGCAGTCTTTTGAGGGACACTGAAGCTTTCTTT

J: TRBJ1-6
V: TRBV6-1
size: few
D: TRBD1
CDR3: CASSEQGTDNSPLHF
DNA: TGTGCCAGCAGTGAACAGGGGACAGATAATTCACCCCTCCACTTT

J: TRBJ1-5
V: TRBV6-1
size: -
D: -
CDR3: CASSESGRNQPQHF
DNA: TGTGCCAGCAGTGAATCAGGGCGAAATCAGCCCCAGCATTTT

J: TRBJ1-3
V: TRBV10-2
size: few
D: -
CDR3: CASTPMEGNTIYF
DNA: TGCGCCAGCACCCCGATGGAGGGAAACACCATATATTTT

J: TRBJ1-2
V: TRBV6-5
size: -
D: -
CDR3: CASSLDRDFSQGYTF
DNA: TGTGCCAGCAGCCTCGACCGGGACTTCTCCCAGGGCTACACCTTC

J: TRBJ2-5
V: TRBV7-9
size: -
D: TRBD2
CDR3: CASSFFSGGAVETQYF
DNA: TGTGCCAGCAGCTTTTTCAGCGGGGGGGCCGTAGAGACCCAGTACTTC

J: TRBJ1-2
V: TRBV15
size: few
D: -
CDR3: CATSRGGGGRDYGYTF
DNA: TGTGCCACCAGCAGAGGTGGCGGGGGTAGAGACTATGGCTACACCTTC

J: TRBJ2-5
V: TRBV7-2
size: few
D: TRBD1
CDR3: CASTFHRGLGETQYF
DNA: TGTGCCAGCACATTTCACAGGGGGCTCGGAGAGACCCAGTACTTC

J: TRBJ1-4
V: TRBV15
size: -
D: -
CDR3: CATSRSAGNEKLFF
DNA: TGTGCCACCAGCAGATCAGCGGGTAATGAAAAACTGTTTTTT

J: TRBJ1-1
V: TRBV7-9
size: -
D: -
CDR3: CASSLKGGGTEAFF
DNA: TGTGCCAGCAGCTTAAAAGGGGGGGGCACTGAAGCTTTCTTT

J: TRBJ1-2
V: TRBV11-3
size: -
D: -
CDR3: CASSLGGSGYTF
DNA: TGTGCCAGCAGCTTAGGTGGGAGTGGCTACACCTTC

J: TRBJ2-1
V: TRBV9
size: -
D: TRBD2
CDR3: CASSVLASGGHNEQFF
DNA: TGTGCCAGCAGCGTATTAGCTAGCGGGGGCCACAATGAGCAGTTCTTC

J: TRBJ2-5
V: TRBV28
size: -
D: TRBD2
CDR3: CASNLGGTSGALRAQYF
DNA: TGTGCCAGCAATTTAGGGGGGACTAGCGGGGCCTTGAGGGCCCAGTACTTC

J: TRBJ2-1
V: TRBV5-1
size: few
D: TRBD1
CDR3: CASSRQGNEQFF
DNA: TGCGCCAGCAGCCGACAGGGGAATGAGCAGTTCTTC

J: TRBJ2-3
V: TRBV7-9
size: -
D: TRBD1
CDR3: CASSRGQSTDTQYF
DNA: TGTGCCAGCAGCCGGGGACAGAGCACAGATACGCAGTATTTT

J: TRBJ1-4
V: TRBV12-5
size: few
D: TRBD1
CDR3: CASGLPTDRGNEKLFF
DNA: TGTGCTAGTGGTTTGCCAACGGACAGGGGTAATGAAAAACTGTTTTTT

J: TRBJ2-3
V: TRBV5-1
size: -
D: -
CDR3: CASRRPRDKSTDTQYF
DNA: TGCGCCAGCAGGCGACCGAGGGACAAAAGCACAGATACGCAGTATTTT

J: TRBJ2-1
V: TRBV11-2
size: -
D: TRBD2
CDR3: CASSSSSGGINEQFF
DNA: TGTGCCAGCAGCTCTTCTAGCGGGGGAATCAATGAGCAGTTCTTC

J: TRBJ2-7
V: TRBV6-6
size: -
D: -
CDR3: CASRADPGSYEQYF
DNA: TGTGCCAGCAGGGCCGATCCAGGGTCCTACGAGCAGTACTTC

J: TRBJ2-1
V: TRBV27
size: -
D: TRBD2
CDR3: CASSPWTSGLSSYNEQFF
DNA: TGTGCCAGCAGTCCCTGGACTAGCGGCCTAAGCTCCTACAATGAGCAGTTCTTC

J: TRBJ1-2
V: TRBV19
size: -
D: -
CDR3: CASSMMGAGYTF
DNA: TGTGCCAGTAGTATGATGGGGGCTGGCTACACCTTC

J: TRBJ1-5
V: TRBV7-2
size: -
D: TRBD1
CDR3: CASSLEGDRGGQPQHF
DNA: TGTGCCAGCAGCTTAGAGGGGGACAGGGGAGGTCAGCCCCAGCATTTT

J: TRBJ1-1
V: TRBV6-1
size: few
D: -
CDR3: CASSEVSEAFF
DNA: TGTGCCAGCAGTGAAGTCTCTGAAGCTTTCTTT

J: TRBJ2-2
V: TRBV10-1
size: few
D: TRBD2
CDR3: CASSEGTSGGRRNTGELFF
DNA: TGCGCCAGCAGTGAGGGGACTAGCGGGGGTCGGAGGAACACCGGGGAGCTGTTTTTT

J: TRBJ1-1
V: TRBV6-5
size: -
D: -
CDR3: CASVAVNTEAFF
DNA: TGTGCCAGCGTAGCAGTTAACACTGAAGCTTTCTTT

J: TRBJ1-5
V: TRBV28
size: few
D: TRBD1
CDR3: CASSAPGQGFEPQHF
DNA: TGTGCCAGCAGTGCGCCGGGACAGGGTTTTGAGCCCCAGCATTTT

J: TRBJ2-7
V: TRBV7-2
size: -
D: -
CDR3: CASSLSPGQYEQYF
DNA: TGTGCCAGCAGCTTAAGTCCAGGGCAGTACGAGCAGTACTTC

J: TRBJ1-2
V: TRBV7-2
size: few
D: TRBD1
CDR3: CASSSRTGTNYGYTF
DNA: TGTGCCAGCAGCTCGAGGACAGGGACTAACTATGGCTACACCTTC

J: TRBJ1-1
V: TRBV5-1
size: few
D: TRBD1
CDR3: CASSFGQGARGVTEAFF
DNA: TGCGCCAGCAGCTTCGGACAGGGGGCGCGTGGGGTCACTGAAGCTTTCTTT

J: TRBJ2-1
V: TRBV27
size: few
D: TRBD1
CDR3: CASNPTGGSYNEQFF
DNA: TGTGCCAGCAATCCGACAGGGGGGTCCTACAATGAGCAGTTCTTC

J: TRBJ2-1
V: TRBV9
size: few
D: TRBD2
CDR3: CASSPIAGAPINEQFF
DNA: TGTGCCAGCAGCCCCATAGCGGGGGCCCCCATCAATGAGCAGTTCTTC

J: TRBJ2-1
V: TRBV19
size: few
D: TRBD2
CDR3: CARGSAGGPLSYNEQFF
DNA: TGTGCCAGGGGCAGCGCGGGGGGGCCCCTATCCTACAATGAGCAGTTCTTC